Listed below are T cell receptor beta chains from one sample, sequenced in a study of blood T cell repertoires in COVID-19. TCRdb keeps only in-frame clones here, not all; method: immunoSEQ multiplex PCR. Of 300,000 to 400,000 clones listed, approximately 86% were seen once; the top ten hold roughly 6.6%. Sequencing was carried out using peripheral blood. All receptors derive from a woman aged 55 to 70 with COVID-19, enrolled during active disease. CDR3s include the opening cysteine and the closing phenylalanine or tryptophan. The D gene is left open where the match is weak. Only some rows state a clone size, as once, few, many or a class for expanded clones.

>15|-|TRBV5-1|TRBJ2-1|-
CASSPATRAYNEQFF
TGCGCCAGCAGCCCGGCCACCAGGGCCTACAATGAGCAGTTCTTC
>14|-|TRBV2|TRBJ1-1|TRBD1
CASSGYRGSTEAFF
TGTGCCAGCAGTGGGTACAGGGGGAGCACTGAAGCTTTCTTT
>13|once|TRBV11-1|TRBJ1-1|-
CATCRTENTEAFF
TGTGCCACCTGTCGAACAGAGAACACTGAAGCTTTCTTT
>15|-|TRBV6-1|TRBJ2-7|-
CASSEGQGNPYEQYF
TGTGCCAGCAGTGAAGGGCAGGGAAACCCCTACGAGCAGTACTTC
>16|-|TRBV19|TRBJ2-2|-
CASIRQPGLNTGELFF
TGTGCCAGTATTAGGCAACCGGGACTTAACACCGGGGAGCTGTTTTTT
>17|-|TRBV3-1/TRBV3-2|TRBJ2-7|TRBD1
CASSQPHLTGISYEQYF
TGTGCCAGCAGCCAACCCCACCTGACAGGGATCTCCTACGAGCAGTACTTC
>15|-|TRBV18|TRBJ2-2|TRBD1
CASSSGTGNTGELFF
TGTGCCAGCTCATCCGGGACAGGGAACACCGGGGAGCTGTTTTTT
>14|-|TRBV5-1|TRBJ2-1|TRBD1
CASSSRQGGNEQFF
TGCGCCAGCAGCTCCCGACAGGGGGGAAATGAGCAGTTCTTC
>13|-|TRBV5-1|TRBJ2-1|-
CASSFLGNNEQFF
TGCGCCAGCAGCTTCCTAGGTAACAATGAGCAGTTCTTC
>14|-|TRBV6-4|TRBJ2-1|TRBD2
CASSLAGGRNEQFF
TGTGCCAGCAGCCTTGCGGGGGGGAGGAATGAGCAGTTCTTC
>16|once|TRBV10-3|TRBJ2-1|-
CAITDPGAAGSHEQFF
TGTGCCATCACGGACCCTGGGGCGGCGGGGAGCCATGAGCAGTTCTTC
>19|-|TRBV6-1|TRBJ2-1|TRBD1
CASSEWGQGARSSYNEQFF
TGTGCCAGCAGTGAATGGGGACAGGGGGCGAGGAGCTCCTACAATGAGCAGTTCTTC